Below, 18 T cell receptor beta chains from the same sample are listed, as sequenced in a study of technical replicates of blood from four donors. Assay used: immunoSEQ multiplex PCR; TCRdb lists only in-frame clones, some missing. The table records roughly 76,000 clones, 80% to 90% of them present only once. Material: PBMCs. Every receptor here comes from a human donor in good health. Some clones in this sample may be carry-over from other donors' samples.

V is TRBV30 and J is TRBJ2-1; D uncertain. Germline V gene data show CDR1 as GTSNPN and CDR2 as SVGIG (reference sequence). This CDR3 is 13 amino acids long. V was clipped by 0 bases and J by 9 bases, with 12 bases between them. The CDR3 loop reads CAWSVVIAGEQFF. Here the CDR3 DNA reads TGTGCCTGGAGTGTAGTCATCGCAGGTGAGCAGTTCTTC.

This chain uses TRBV6-5 with TRBJ1-2; perhaps TRBD1 as D (6 bases). The CDR3 consists of 14 residues. The germline V gene encodes CDR1 MNHEY and CDR2 SVGAGI. Deletions cut 6 bases from V and 5 bases from J, with 16 bases between. CDR3 sequence reads: CASSQQGPRYGYTF. The CDR3 bases are TGTGCCAGCAGCCAACAGGGTCCGAGATATGGCTACACCTTC.

The chain is built from TRBV27 and TRBJ1-5, with 8 bases identical to TRBD1. The CDR3 consists of 14 residues. The germline V gene encodes CDR1 MNHEY and CDR2 SMNVEV (reference sequence). Unmatched junction bases numbered 4, after V lost 6 bases and J lost 3 bases. In nucleotides, the CDR3 is TGTGCCAGCAGACCGGGACAGGTCAATCAGCCCCAGCATTTT. Its translation is CASRPGQVNQPQHF.

This chain uses TRBV4-3 with TRBJ2-5, with a possible D match to TRBD2 (5 bases). CDR1 is LGHNA, CDR2 YSLEER, per germline. The CDR3 consists of 17 residues. With 1 base removed from V and 1 base from J, the gap between germline ends came to 16 bases. This chain's CDR3 is CASSQGAGLGGQETQYF. The DNA of the CDR3 is TGCGCCAGCAGCCAAGGGGCTGGACTGGGTGGCCAAGAGACCCAGTACTTC.

The rearrangement uses TRBV7-2 and TRBJ2-4, with 9 nucleotides matching TRBD1. V shed 3 bases, J shed 4 bases, and the junction held 1 base outside the gene matches. This CDR3 region has 14 residues. Germline CDR1 is SGHTA and CDR2 is FQGNSA. The CDR3 sequence is CASSLTGGKNIQYF. For the CDR3, the DNA is TGTGCCAGCAGCTTGACAGGGGGGAAAAACATTCAGTACTTC.

V gene TRBV29-1 combines with J gene TRBJ1-2; TRBD1 agrees at 7 bases. The germline CDR1 and CDR2 sequences are SQVTM and ANQGSEA. CDR3 length: 13 amino acids. V shed 3 bases, J shed 4 bases, and the junction held 5 bases outside the gene matches. CDR3 bases: TGCAGCGTTGACCCCGGGACAGTCTATGGCTACACCTTC. Translating it yields CSVDPGTVYGYTF.

This clone was observed a single time. The V and J genes are TRBV4-3 and TRBJ2-7; D perhaps matches TRBD1 (5 bases). V was clipped by 0 bases and J by 0 bases, with 12 bases between them. Germline CDR1 reads LGHNA; CDR2 reads YSLEER. The CDR3 covers 16 residues. CDR3 sequence: CASSQDPQTVSYEQYF. As DNA, the CDR3 is TGCGCCAGCAGCCAAGATCCCCAGACAGTCTCCTACGAGCAGTACTTC.

The rearrangement uses TRBV20-1 and TRBJ2-7; no firm D call. CDR3 length: 11 amino acids. Germline V lookup: CDR1 DFQATT, CDR2 SNEGSKA (reference sequence). Trimming removed 3 bases at V and 4 bases at J, with 7 bases between. CDR3 residues: CSASREYEQYF. The CDR3 DNA reads as TGCAGTGCTAGCCGAGAGTACGAGCAGTACTTC.

This chain's CDR3 is CASSLGPTDTQYF. The CDR3 nucleotides read TGTGCCAGCAGCTTGGGCCCCACAGATACGCAGTATTTT. The chain employs TRBV7-2 and TRBJ2-3; no definite D call. This CDR3 has 13 residues. The germline V and J ends were trimmed by 3 bases and 2 bases, with 6 bases remaining between them. Germline V gives CDR1 SGHTA, CDR2 FQGNSA. Using reference TRBV7-2 and TRBJ2-3 for the parts outside the CDR3, the full variable domain is GAGVSQSPSNKVTEKGKDVELRCDPISGHTALYWYRQSLGQGLEFLIYFQGNSAPDKSGLPSDRFSAERTGGSVSTLTIQRTQQEDSAVYLCASSLGPTDTQYFGPGTRLTVL.

V gene TRBV7-7 combines with J gene TRBJ2-1; 10 bases line up with TRBD1. V dropped 4 bases and J dropped 6; count of bases not matched to a gene: 6. The CDR3 has 15 residues. In germline, CDR1 is SSHAT, CDR2 FNYEAQ (reference sequence). The CDR3 DNA reads as TGTGCCAGCAGCTACGGGACAGGGGCGACCAATGAGCAGTTCTTC. Its translation: CASSYGTGATNEQFF.

The V call is TRBV11-2, the J call TRBJ2-7, with 9 bases identical to TRBD2. CDR1 is SGHAT and CDR2 is FQNNGV in the germline V gene. V lost 5 bases and J lost 4; bases outside the gene matches: 9. The CDR3 length is 15 residues. The CDR3 region has the DNA TGTGCCAGCAGCATAAGCGGGAGGCTTGAATACGAGCAGTACTTC. It is translated as CASSISGRLEYEQYF.

The rearrangement links TRBV7-2 to TRBJ2-7; D might be TRBD1 (6 bases). The V gene's germline CDR1 is SGHTA and CDR2 FQGNSA. The germline V and J ends were trimmed by 5 bases and 7 bases, with 18 bases remaining between them. This CDR3 is 14 amino acids long. The CDR3 spells CASSPLTGWEEQYF. In DNA, the CDR3 is TGTGCCAGCAGCCCCTTGACAGGCTGGGAGGAGCAGTACTTC.

This clone occurred once. The CDR3 coding sequence is TGTGCCAGCAGTGATGAGGGAGGCGACAATCAGCCCCAGCATTTT. It is translated as CASSDEGGDNQPQHF. The chain has TRBV2 and TRBJ1-5; D is unclear. CDR3 size: 15 residues. Germline V CDR1 and CDR2: SNHLY, FYNNEI. Trimming removed 3 bases at V and 3 bases at J, with 12 bases between.

The CDR3, as DNA: TGTGCCGTTTCTCGGACAGCAGATAATGAAAAACTGTTTTTT. As protein: CAVSRTADNEKLFF. The rearrangement uses TRBV10-3 and TRBJ1-4; D possibly corresponds to TRBD1 (6 bases). The ends were cut back, 11 bases at V and 4 bases at J, with 17 bases in the middle. The CDR3 spans 14 residues. Germline-derived CDR1 and CDR2 are ENHRY and SYGVKD.

Concerning this clone itself: The final CDR3 position lacks the conserved phenylalanine or tryptophan, pointing to a likely read error. Because the CDR3's place on the DNA is in doubt, the DNA is left out and the CDR3 is given as listed by TCRdb. The V call is TRBV6-4, the J call TRBJ1-1; the table gives TRBD1 as D, unverified against the DNA. The V gene's germline CDR1 is MRHNA and CDR2 SNTAGT. The CDR3 spans 10 amino acids, including both terminal residues. CDR3 amino acids: CASSYPRDKR.

This clone has more than one count but fewer than ten. V is TRBV6-5 and J is TRBJ1-6; 9 nucleotides agree with TRBD1. In germline, CDR1 is MNHEY, CDR2 SVGAGI. J lost 7 bases, V lost 6 bases, and 4 bases had no gene match. The CDR3 spans 14 residues. CDR3 sequence: CASRATGGNSPLHF. The CDR3 nucleotides are TGTGCCAGCAGAGCGACAGGGGGAAATTCACCCCTCCACTTT.

The chain employs TRBV18 and TRBJ2-1, with TRBD1 identical over 7 bases. Trimming at V came to 6 bases and at J to 6 bases, leaving 11 bases not matched to a gene. Germline V gene lookup returns CDR1 KGHSH and CDR2 LQKENI. This CDR3 has 15 amino acids. In DNA, the CDR3 is TGTGCCAGCTCCGGACCGGAACAGGGGAGCAATGAGCAGTTCTTC. Translated, it gives CASSGPEQGSNEQFF.

This clone was counted only a few times. The rearrangement uses TRBV6-4 and TRBJ2-7; D is possibly TRBD2 (6 bases). V gave up 6 bases and J gave up 5 bases, with 23 bases separating them. This CDR3 has 16 residues. Per germline, CDR1 MRHNA and CDR2 SNTAGT. The CDR3 sequence is CASSPTRSGHRDEQYF. CDR3 nucleotide sequence: TGTGCCAGCAGCCCCACGAGGAGCGGGCATCGCGACGAGCAGTACTTC.